The source of this T cell receptor (beta chain) is a study of blood T cell repertoires in COVID-19. Study overall: The United States, Italy and Spain supplied acute and convalescent COVID-19 samples.

Participant-given clinical history determined each cohort assignment. CDR1 KGHSH and CDR2 LQKENI come from the germline V gene. The length of the CDR3 is 15 residues. V lost 6 bases to trimming and J lost 5 bases, with 16 bases between them. Profiling relied on immunoSEQ multiplex PCR, and the TCRdb table lists in-frame clones only, not all of them. The sample consists of about 270,000 clones, under 95% of them appearing once. This clonotype was obtained from a man aged 40-50 years who had been exposed to COVID-19. The chain combines TRBV18 with TRBJ1-4; a weak D match, TRBD1 (5 bases). Sequencing was performed on PBMCs or T cells enriched from blood (not recorded which). CDR3 in DNA: TGTGCCAGCTCCCCCCCGACAGAGCAAAATGAAAAACTGTTTTTT. It is translated as CASSPPTEQNEKLFF.